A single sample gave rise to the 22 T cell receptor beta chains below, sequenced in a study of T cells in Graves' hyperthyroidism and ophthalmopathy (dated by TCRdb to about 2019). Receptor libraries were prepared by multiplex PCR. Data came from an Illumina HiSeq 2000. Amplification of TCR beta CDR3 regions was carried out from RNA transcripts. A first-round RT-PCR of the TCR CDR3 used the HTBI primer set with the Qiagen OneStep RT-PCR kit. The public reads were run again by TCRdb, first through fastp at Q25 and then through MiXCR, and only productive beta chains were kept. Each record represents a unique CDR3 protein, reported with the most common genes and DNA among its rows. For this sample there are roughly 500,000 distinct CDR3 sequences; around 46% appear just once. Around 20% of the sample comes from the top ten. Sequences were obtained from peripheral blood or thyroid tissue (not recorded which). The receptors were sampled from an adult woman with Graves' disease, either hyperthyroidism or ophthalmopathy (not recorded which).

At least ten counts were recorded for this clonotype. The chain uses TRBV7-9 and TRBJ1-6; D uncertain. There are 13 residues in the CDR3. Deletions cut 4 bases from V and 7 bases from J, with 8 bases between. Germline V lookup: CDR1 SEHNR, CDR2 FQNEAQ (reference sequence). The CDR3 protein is CASSSTANSPLHF. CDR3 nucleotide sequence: TGTGCCAGCAGCTCGACGGCAAATTCACCCCTCCACTTT.

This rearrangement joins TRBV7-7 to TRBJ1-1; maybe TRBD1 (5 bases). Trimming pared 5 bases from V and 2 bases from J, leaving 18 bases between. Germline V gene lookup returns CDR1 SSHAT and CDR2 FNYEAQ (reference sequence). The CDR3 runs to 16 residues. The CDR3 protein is CASSVGASSGNTEAFF. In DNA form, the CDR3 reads TGTGCCAGCAGCGTAGGGGCGAGCTCTGGAAACACTGAAGCTTTCTTT.

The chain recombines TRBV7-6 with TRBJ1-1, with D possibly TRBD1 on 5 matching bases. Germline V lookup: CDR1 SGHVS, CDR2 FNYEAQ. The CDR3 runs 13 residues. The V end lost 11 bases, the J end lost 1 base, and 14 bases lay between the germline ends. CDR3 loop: CASDDGGNTEAFF. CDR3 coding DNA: TGTGCCTCGGATGATGGGGGGAACACTGAAGCTTTCTTT.

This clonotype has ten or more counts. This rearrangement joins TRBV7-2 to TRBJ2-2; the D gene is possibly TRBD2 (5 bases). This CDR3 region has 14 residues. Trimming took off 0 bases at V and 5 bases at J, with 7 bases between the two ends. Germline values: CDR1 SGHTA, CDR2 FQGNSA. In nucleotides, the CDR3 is TGTGCCAGCAGCTTAGCGAGGGCGACCGGGGAGCTGTTTTTT. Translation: CASSLARATGELFF.

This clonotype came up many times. The DNA for the CDR3 is TGTGCCAGCAGTTTGGGCAGGATGCTCTCCTACGAGCAGTACTTC. Translated, it gives CASSLGRMLSYEQYF. The chain recombines TRBV12-3 or TRBV12-4 with TRBJ2-7; D gene ambiguous. The germline V and J ends were trimmed by 3 bases and 0 bases, with 12 bases remaining between them. The CDR3 length is 15 residues.

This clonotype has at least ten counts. The CDR3 loop reads CASSLRTARWVSGNTIYF. The CDR3 DNA is TGTGCCAGCAGCTTAAGGACAGCGCGATGGGTCTCTGGAAACACCATATATTTT. The chain employs TRBV7-3 and TRBJ1-3, with D tentatively TRBD1 (6 bases). Trimming cost V 1 base and J 0 bases, with 16 bases left between them. The CDR3 has 18 residues. Germline V gene data show CDR1 as SGHTA and CDR2 as FQGTGA.

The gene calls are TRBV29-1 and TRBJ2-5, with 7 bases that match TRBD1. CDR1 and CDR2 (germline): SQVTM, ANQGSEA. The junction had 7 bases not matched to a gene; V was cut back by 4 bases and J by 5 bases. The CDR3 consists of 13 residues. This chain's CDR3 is CSVGPAGGETQYF. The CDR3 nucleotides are TGCAGCGTTGGTCCCGCAGGGGGTGAGACCCAGTACTTC.

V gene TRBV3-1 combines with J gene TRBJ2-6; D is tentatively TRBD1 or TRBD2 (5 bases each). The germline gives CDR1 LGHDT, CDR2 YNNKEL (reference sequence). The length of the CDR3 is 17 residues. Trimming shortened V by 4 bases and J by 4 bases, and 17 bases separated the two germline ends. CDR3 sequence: CASSLGTVVSGANVLTF. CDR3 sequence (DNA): TGTGCCAGCAGCCTGGGGACGGTCGTTTCGGGGGCCAACGTCCTGACTTTC.

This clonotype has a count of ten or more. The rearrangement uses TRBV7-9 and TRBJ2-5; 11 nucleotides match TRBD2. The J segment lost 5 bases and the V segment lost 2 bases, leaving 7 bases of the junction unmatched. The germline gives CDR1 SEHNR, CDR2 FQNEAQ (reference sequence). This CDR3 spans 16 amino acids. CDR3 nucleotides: TGTGCCAGCAGCTTAACTAGCGGGAGTCGTTGGGAGACCCAGTACTTC. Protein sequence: CASSLTSGSRWETQYF.

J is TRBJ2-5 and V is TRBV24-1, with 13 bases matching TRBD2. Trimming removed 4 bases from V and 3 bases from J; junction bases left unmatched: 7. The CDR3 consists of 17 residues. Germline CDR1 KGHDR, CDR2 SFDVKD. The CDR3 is CATSERRLAGGEETQYF. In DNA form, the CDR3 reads TGTGCCACCAGTGAGCGACGACTAGCGGGAGGTGAAGAGACCCAGTACTTC.

CDR3 DNA sequence: TGTGCCAGCAGCCAACAACAGGGAGGCTACGAGCAGTACTTC. It yields the protein CASSQQQGGYEQYF. J is TRBJ2-7 and V is TRBV3-1, with D possibly called TRBD1 or TRBD2 (6 bases each). V lost 2 bases to trimming and J lost 3 bases, with 11 bases between them. CDR3 length: 14 amino acids. Germline V gene data show CDR1 as LGHDT and CDR2 as YNNKEL (reference sequence).

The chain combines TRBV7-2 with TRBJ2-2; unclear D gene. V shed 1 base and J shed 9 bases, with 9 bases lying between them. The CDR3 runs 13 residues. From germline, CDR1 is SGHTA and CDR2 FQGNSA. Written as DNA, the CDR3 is TGTGCCAGCAGCTTAGAGGTGGCGAGGGAGCTGTTTTTT. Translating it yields CASSLEVARELFF.

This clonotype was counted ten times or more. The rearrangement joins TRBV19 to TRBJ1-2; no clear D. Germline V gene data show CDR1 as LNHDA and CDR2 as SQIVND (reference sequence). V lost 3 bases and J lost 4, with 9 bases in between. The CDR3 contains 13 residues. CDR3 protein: CASSISGGYGYTF. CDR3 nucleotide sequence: TGTGCCAGTAGTATCAGCGGTGGCTATGGCTACACCTTC.

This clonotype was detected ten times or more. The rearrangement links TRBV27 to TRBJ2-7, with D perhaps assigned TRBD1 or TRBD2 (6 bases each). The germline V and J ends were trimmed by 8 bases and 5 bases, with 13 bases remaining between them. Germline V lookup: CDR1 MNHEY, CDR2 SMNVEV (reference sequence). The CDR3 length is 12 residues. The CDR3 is CASSTGRNEQYF. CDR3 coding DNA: TGTGCCAGCTCCACAGGGAGGAACGAGCAGTACTTC.

This CDR3 is CASSRTSWKHLVTGELFF. The CDR3 DNA is TGCGCCAGCAGTCGGACTAGCTGGAAACACCTGGTCACCGGGGAGCTGTTTTTT. V usage is TRBV10-1 and J usage is TRBJ2-2; 8 positions match TRBD2. The CDR3 has 18 amino acids. Germline lookup yields CDR1 WNHNN and CDR2 SYGVQD (reference sequence). V dropped 5 bases and J dropped 4; count of bases not matched to a gene: 15.

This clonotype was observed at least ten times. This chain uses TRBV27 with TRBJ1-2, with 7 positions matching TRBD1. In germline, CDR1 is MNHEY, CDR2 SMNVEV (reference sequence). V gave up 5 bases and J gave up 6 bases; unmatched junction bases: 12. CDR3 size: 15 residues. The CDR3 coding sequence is TGTGCCAGCAGTCCAGGACAGGCCACGACGGATGGCTACACCTTC. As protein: CASSPGQATTDGYTF.

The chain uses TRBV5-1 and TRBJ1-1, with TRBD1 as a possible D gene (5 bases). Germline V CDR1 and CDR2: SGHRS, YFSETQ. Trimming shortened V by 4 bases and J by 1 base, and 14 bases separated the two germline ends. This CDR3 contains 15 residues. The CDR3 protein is CASSPGGDSNTEAFF. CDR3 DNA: TGCGCCAGCAGCCCGGGGGGGGACTCGAACACTGAAGCTTTCTTT.

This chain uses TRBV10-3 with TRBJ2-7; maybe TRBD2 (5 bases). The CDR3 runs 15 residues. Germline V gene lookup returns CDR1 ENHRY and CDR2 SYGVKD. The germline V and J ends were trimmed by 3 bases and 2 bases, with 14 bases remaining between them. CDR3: CAISEPESGTYEQYF. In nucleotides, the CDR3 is TGTGCCATCAGTGAACCAGAAAGCGGCACCTACGAGCAGTACTTC.

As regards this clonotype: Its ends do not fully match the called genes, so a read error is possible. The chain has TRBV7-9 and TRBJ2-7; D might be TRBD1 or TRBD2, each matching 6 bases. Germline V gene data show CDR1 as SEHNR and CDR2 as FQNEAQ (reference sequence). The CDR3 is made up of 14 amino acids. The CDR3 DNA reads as TGCGCCAGCAGCCCGGGACACGGGAGATACGAGCAGTACTTC. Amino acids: CASSPGHGRYEQYF.

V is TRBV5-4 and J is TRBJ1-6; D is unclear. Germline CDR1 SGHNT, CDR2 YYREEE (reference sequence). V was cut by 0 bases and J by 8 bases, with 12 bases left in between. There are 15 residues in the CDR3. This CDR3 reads CASSLVPQLDSPLHF. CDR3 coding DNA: TGTGCCAGCAGCTTGGTCCCGCAGCTAGATTCACCCCTCCACTTT.

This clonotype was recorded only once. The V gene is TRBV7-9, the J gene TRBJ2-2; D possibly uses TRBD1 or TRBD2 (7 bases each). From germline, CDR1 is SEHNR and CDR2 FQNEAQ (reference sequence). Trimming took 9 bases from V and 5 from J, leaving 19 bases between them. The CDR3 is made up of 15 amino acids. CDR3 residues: CARRLAGGATGELFF. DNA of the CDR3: TGTGCCAGACGCCTTGCAGGGGGGGCGACCGGGGAGCTGTTTTTT.

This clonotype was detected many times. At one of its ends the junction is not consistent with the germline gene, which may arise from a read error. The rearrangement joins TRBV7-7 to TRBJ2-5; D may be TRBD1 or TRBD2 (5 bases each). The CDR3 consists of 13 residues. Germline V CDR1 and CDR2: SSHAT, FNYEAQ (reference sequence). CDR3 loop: CASRDRFQETQYF. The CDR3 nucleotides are TGTGCTAGCAGGGACCGATTCCAAGAGACCCAGTACTTC.